This entry features one T cell receptor (beta chain) sequence. The table came from immunoSEQ multiplex PCR; TCRdb's copy has only in-frame clones and leaves some out. Of tens of thousands of clones in the sample, approximately 84% were seen once. These data are taken from a study of blood T cell repertoires in COVID-19. V was clipped by 3 bases and J by 8 bases, with 13 bases between them. The CDR3 totals 14 residues. CDR1 and CDR2 (germline): SGHTA, FQGNSA. The receptor's source is a man older than 75 in a cohort sampled during active COVID-19. The chain has TRBV7-2 and TRBJ1-4; TRBD1 is a possible D gene (5 bases). Sequencing was performed on peripheral blood. The CDR3: CASSLVGVREKLFF. Written as DNA, the CDR3 is TGTGCCAGCAGCTTGGTAGGGGTGAGGGAAAAACTGTTTTTT.